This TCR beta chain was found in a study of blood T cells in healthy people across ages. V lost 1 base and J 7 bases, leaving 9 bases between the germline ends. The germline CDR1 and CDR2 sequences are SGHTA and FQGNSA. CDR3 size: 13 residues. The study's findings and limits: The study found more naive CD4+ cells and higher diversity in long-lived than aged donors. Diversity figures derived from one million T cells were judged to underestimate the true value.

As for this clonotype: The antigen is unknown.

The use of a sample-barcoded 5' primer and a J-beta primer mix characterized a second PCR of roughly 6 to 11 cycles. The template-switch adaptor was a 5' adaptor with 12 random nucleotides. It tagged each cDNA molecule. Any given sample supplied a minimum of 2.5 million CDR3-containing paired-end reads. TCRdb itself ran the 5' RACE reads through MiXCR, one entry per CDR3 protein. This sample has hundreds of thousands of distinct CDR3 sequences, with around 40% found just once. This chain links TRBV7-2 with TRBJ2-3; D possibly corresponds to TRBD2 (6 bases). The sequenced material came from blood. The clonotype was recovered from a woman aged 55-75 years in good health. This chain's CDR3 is CASSLEAGNTQYF. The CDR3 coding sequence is TGTGCCAGCAGCTTAGAGGCGGGGAATACGCAGTATTTT.